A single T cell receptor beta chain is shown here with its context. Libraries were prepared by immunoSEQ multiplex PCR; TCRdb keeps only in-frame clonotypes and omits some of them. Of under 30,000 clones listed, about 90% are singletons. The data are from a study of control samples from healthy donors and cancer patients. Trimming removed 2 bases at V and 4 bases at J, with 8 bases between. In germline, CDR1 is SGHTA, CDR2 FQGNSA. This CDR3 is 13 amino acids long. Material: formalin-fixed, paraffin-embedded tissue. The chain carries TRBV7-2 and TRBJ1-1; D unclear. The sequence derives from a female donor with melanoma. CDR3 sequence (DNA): TGTGCCAGCAGCTTATTGAGAATCACTGAAGCTTTCTTT. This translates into CASSLLRITEAFF. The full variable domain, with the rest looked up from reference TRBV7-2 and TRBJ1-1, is GAGVSQSPSNKVTEKGKDVELRCDPISGHTALYWYRQSLGQGLEFLIYFQGNSAPDKSGLPSDRFSAERTGGSVSTLTIQRTQQEDSAVYLCASSLLRITEAFFGQGTRLTVV.